This T cell receptor (beta chain) was recorded in a study of a mutant IDH1 vaccine in newly diagnosed glioma. Germline CDR1 SQVTM, CDR2 ANQGSEA. V was clipped by 4 bases and J by 0 bases, with 10 bases between them. The CDR3 extends over 13 amino acids. Time point denoted: week 5, during vaccination. The investigators gave 300 ug of mutant IDH1 20-mer peptide in each vaccine dose, together with topical imiquimod. Remarks on this clone: Its antigen is as yet unknown. The same CDR3 is also encoded by other DNA sequences in this sample.

The repertoire was sequenced with immunoSEQ multiplex PCR; TCRdb's copy has only in-frame clones and lacks some. The sample has tens of thousands of clones; 82% are singletons. The sequence was collected from a woman younger than 30 with glioma. Some clones in this sample may be carry-over from other donors' samples. The chain carries TRBV29-1 and TRBJ2-7, with no clear D. This material consisted of PBMCs, taken from a glioma patient whose treatment included an IDH1 peptide vaccine. DNA for the CDR3: TGCAGCGTTGGTCAAGGGCGCTCCTACGAGCAGTACTTC. Its translation: CSVGQGRSYEQYF.